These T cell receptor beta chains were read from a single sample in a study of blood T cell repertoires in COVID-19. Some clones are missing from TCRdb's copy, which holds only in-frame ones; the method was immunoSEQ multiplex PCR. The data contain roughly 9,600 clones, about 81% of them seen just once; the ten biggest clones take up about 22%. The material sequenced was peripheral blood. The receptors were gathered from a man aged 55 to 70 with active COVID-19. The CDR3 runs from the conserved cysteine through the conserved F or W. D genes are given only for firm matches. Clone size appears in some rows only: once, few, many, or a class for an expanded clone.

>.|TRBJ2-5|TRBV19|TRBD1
CASSSPGQGNQETQYF
TGTGCCAGTAGTTCCCCCGGACAGGGGAACCAAGAGACCCAGTACTTC
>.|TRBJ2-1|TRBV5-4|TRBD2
CASSPTSATDEQFF
TGTGCCAGCAGCCCGACTAGCGCGACCGATGAGCAGTTCTTC
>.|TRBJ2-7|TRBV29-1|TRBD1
CSVEGQGAYEQYF
TGCAGCGTTGAGGGTCAGGGGGCCTACGAGCAGTACTTC
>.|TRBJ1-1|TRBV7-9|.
CASVEMGNTEAFF
TGTGCCAGCGTGGAGATGGGGAACACTGAAGCTTTCTTT
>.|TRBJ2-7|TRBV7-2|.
CASSPGPGVAEQYF
TGTGCCAGCAGCCCGGGCCCAGGGGTCGCCGAGCAGTACTTC
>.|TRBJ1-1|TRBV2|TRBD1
CASRGTGRPEAFF
TGTGCCAGCAGAGGGACAGGTCGTCCTGAAGCTTTCTTT
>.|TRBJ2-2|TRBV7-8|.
CASSLEAGNTGELFF
TGTGCCAGCAGCTTAGAGGCAGGGAACACCGGGGAGCTGTTTTTT
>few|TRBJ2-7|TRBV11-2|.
CASSRSGGELDEQYF
TGTGCCAGCAGCAGGTCTGGCGGGGAATTGGACGAGCAGTACTTC
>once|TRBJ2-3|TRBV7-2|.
CASSLAGEWRDTQYF
TGTGCCAGCAGCTTAGCAGGGGAATGGAGAGATACGCAGTATTTT
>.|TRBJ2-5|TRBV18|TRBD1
CASSPTGAQETQYF
TGTGCCAGCTCACCCACAGGGGCCCAAGAGACCCAGTACTTC
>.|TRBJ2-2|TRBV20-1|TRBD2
CSASASGTIGELFF
TGCAGTGCTAGTGCCTCCGGGACTATCGGGGAGCTGTTTTTT
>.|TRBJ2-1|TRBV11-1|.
CASSPNTEQFF
TGTGCCAGCAGCCCGAACACTGAGCAGTTCTTC
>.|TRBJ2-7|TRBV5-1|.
CASGFEGQGKNEQYF
TGCGCCAGCGGGTTCGAAGGTCAGGGGAAAAACGAGCAGTACTTC
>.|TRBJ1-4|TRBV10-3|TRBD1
CAIGSTGSREKLFF
TGTGCCATCGGTTCGACAGGGTCGAGAGAAAAACTGTTTTTT
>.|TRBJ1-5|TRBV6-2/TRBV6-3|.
CASSYSKRAQHF
TGTGCCAGCAGTTACTCGAAGAGGGCCCAGCATTTT
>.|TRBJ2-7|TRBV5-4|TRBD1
CASSLNPTGNVLHEQYF
TGTGCCAGCAGCTTGAACCCGACAGGGAACGTACTCCACGAGCAGTACTTC
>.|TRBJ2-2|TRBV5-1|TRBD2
CASRSSGGNTGELFF
TGCGCCAGCAGGTCTAGCGGGGGGAACACCGGGGAGCTGTTTTTT
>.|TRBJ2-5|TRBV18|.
CASSPGETQYF
TGTGCCAGCTCACCCGGGGAGACCCAGTACTTC
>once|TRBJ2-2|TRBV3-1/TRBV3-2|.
CASSHLQGIGNTGELFF
TGTGCCAGCAGCCACCTGCAGGGCATCGGGAACACCGGGGAGCTGTTTTTT
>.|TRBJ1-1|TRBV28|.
CASSLEEAEAFF
TGTGCCAGCAGTTTGGAAGAGGCTGAAGCTTTCTTT
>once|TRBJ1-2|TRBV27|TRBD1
CASSFYGQGEGYTF
TGTGCCAGCAGTTTCTATGGACAGGGAGAGGGCTACACCTTC
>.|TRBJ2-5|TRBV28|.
CASRVKRETQYF
TGTGCCAGCAGGGTAAAGAGGGAGACCCAGTACTTC
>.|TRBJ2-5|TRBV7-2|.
CASSPGTKETQYF
TGTGCCAGCAGTCCAGGCACCAAAGAGACCCAGTACTTC
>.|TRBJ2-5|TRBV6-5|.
CASSTGQSRLETQYF
TGTGCCAGCAGTACTGGACAGAGTCGGTTAGAGACCCAGTACTTC
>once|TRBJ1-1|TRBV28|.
CASSSRDKGMNTEAFF
TGTGCCAGCAGTTCCCGGGACAAAGGAATGAACACTGAAGCTTTCTTT
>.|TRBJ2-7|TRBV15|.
CATSRDRGTYEQYF
TGTGCCACCAGCAGAGACAGGGGTACCTACGAGCAGTACTTC
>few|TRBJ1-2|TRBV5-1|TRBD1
CASSSTGTGSYGYTF
TGCGCCAGCAGCTCGACAGGGACAGGGTCTTATGGCTACACCTTC
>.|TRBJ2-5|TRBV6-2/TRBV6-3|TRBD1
CASSDTGGWETQYF
TGTGCCAGCAGCGACACAGGGGGCTGGGAGACCCAGTACTTC
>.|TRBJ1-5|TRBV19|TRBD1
CASSRGQESNQPQHF
TGTGCCAGTAGCCGGGGACAGGAAAGCAATCAGCCCCAGCATTTT
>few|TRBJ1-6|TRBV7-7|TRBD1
CASATGGGYNSPLHF
TGTGCTAGCGCTACAGGGGGGGGATATAATTCACCCCTCCACTTT
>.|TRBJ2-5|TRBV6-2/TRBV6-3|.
CASSDSQETQYF
TGTGCCAGCAGCGACAGTCAAGAGACCCAGTACTTC
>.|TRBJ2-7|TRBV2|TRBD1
CASTIGQGYEQYF
TGTGCCAGCACTATAGGACAGGGCTACGAGCAGTACTTC
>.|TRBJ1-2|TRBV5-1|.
CASSLEGGKTYGYTF
TGCGCCAGCAGCTTGGAGGGGGGGAAGACCTATGGCTACACCTTC
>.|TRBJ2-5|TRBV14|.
CASSQDLGQAETQYF
TGTGCCAGCAGCCAAGATCTTGGTCAAGCGGAGACCCAGTACTTC
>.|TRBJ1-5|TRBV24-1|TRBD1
CATSDSSGQGARQPQHF
TGTGCCACCAGTGATTCAAGTGGACAGGGGGCAAGACAGCCCCAGCATTTT
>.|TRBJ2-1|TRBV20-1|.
CSASVADNEQFF
TGCAGTGCTAGTGTGGCGGACAATGAGCAGTTCTTC
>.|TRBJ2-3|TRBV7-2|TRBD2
CASSLPAGDGTDTQYF
TGTGCCAGCAGCCTACCTGCGGGAGACGGCACAGATACGCAGTATTTT
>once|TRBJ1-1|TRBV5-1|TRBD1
CASSLDRGQTEAFF
TGCGCCAGCAGCTTGGATAGGGGACAGACTGAAGCTTTCTTT
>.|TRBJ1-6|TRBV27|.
CASSPVDAVGALHF
TGTGCCAGCAGTCCCGTCGATGCCGTCGGGGCCCTCCACTTT
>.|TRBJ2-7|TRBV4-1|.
CASSQGAVIDF
TGCGCCAGCAGCCAAGGGGCAGTGATCGACTTC